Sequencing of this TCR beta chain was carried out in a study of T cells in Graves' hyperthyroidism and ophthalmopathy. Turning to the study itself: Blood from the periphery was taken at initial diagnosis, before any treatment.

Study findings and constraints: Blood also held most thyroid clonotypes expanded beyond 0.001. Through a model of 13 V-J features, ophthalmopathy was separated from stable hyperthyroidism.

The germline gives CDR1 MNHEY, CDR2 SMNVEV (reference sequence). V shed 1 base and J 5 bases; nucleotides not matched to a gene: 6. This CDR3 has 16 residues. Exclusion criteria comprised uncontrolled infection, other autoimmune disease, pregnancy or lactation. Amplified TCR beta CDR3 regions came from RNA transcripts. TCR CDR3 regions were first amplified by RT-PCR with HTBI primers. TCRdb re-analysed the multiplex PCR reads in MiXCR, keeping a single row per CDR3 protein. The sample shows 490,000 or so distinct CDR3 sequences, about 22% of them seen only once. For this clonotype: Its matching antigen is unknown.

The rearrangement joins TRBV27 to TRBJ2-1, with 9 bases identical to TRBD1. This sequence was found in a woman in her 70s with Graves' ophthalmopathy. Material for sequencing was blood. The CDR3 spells CASSLFPGTGNNEQFF. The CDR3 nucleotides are TGTGCCAGCAGTTTATTTCCCGGGACAGGGAACAATGAGCAGTTCTTC.